This T cell receptor (beta chain) was recovered during a study of blood T cell repertoires in COVID-19 (dated by TCRdb to 2020 to 2021). Regarding the complete study: Collaborator samples came from the United States, Italy and Spain and covered acute and convalescent phases of COVID-19. The samples were drawn from the first 160 participants of the ongoing ImmuneRACE study and from 1,254 subjects provided by 6 global collaborators. Where HLA class I and class II types were available, the types were taken from metadata supplied by the sample provider, not from assay-based typing. The prospective study material was composed of cDNA or gDNA derived from T cells, B-cell-depleted T cells, or PBMCs. Subjects who had been exposed to COVID-19, were actively infected with it, or had recovered from it provided the deeply sampled blood TCRbeta repertoires that made up the dataset. A de-identified subject ID, COVID-19 status, age in years and sex were almost always included in the sample metadata. The repertoires were released in a freely available public database meant as a resource for research on the immune response to SARS-CoV-2. What the research found in general, with its limitations: The amount of clinical and demographic metadata varied by source and participant and was provided uncurated.

According to the germline V gene (reference sequence), CDR1 reads LNHDA and CDR2 reads SQIVND. V and J are truncated by 3 bases and 7 bases respectively, leaving an intervening sequence of 7 bases. The CDR3 runs 12 amino acids, cysteine and phenylalanine included. Only the CDR3 part of the read is kept: 36 bases, read in frame from the first base. Enrolling through a virtual design, the prospective study's participants ranged in age from roughly 18 to 95 years and lived across approximately 25 United States geographic areas. In the prospective study, participants were assigned to cohorts based on the clinical history participants reported in a screening survey and a study questionnaire. Recovered participants in ImmuneRACE Cohort 3 were defined by two consecutive negative NP/OP PCR tests, clearance by a healthcare professional, or resolution of symptoms. In the prospective study, whole blood, serum and a nasopharyngeal or oropharyngeal swab were collected from each participant by mobile phlebotomists. Additional blood draws and questionnaires over an approximately two-month period could optionally be provided by prospective study participants. Prospective study blood samples were shipped either frozen or at room temperature before DNA extraction.

TCRbeta CDR3 regions were amplified from genomic DNA by means of the immunoSEQ Assay, a bias-controlled multiplex PCR. Processing in the source paper ran as follows. The number of nucleated cells in each sample was estimated by amplification of reference gene primers within the assay. To quantify the absolute abundance of each unique TCRbeta CDR3 rearrangement, sequence reads were collapsed and filtered. For each sample, productive Simpson clonality was calculated by taking the square root of Simpson's diversity index across productive rearrangements. Sourced from immuneACCESS, this table was stored by TCRdb with only in-frame sequences that have V and J called. A share of the clones is absent; for the studies checked, an unresolved V gene accounts for under half, and the remainder has no known explanation. V and J calls and clone size follow that table, whereas D and trimming were derived from the DNA. Recorded for this sample are around 390,000 clones; 87% of them occurred a single time. The ten largest account for 10% of the sample.

Concerning this clone itself: Its antigen remains undetermined. Nothing much larger sits one base from this clone, and base qualities are not available.

The TCR originated in a woman between 50 and 59 years old who had recovered from COVID-19. Recombination linked TRBV19 to TRBJ2-1; the D gene cannot be resolved reliably. Input material: PBMCs or T cells enriched from blood (not recorded which). In nucleotide form, the sequence is TGTGCCAGTAGTATTTATTTTAATGAGCAGTTCTTC. Its translation reads: CASSIYFNEQFF.